The entry that follows covers one T cell receptor (beta chain) sequence. Its target is not known. The sample is drawn from a study of T cell responses to AZD1222 COVID-19 vaccine. Points from the study as a whole: Spike-specific TCR repertoires showed rising breadth and depth after two AZD1222 doses. The donor group comprised mostly white British people and more females; the analysis possibly underestimated clonal diversity.

Profiled with immunoSEQ multiplex PCR; TCRdb holds only in-frame clones, not every one. The sample lists about 110,000 clones; 91% were seen once. The germline V gene has CDR1 GTSNPN and CDR2 SVGIG (reference sequence). The V end lost 4 bases, the J end lost 6 bases, and 9 bases lay between the germline ends. The CDR3 sequence is 12 residues long. This clonotype was obtained from an adult in good health. The rearrangement joins TRBV30 to TRBJ2-2; D is uncertain. The sample here was peripheral blood, taken on day 0 of AZD1222 vaccination. This chain's CDR3 is CAWNGQPGELFF. CDR3 DNA sequence: TGTGCCTGGAATGGGCAACCCGGGGAGCTGTTTTTT.